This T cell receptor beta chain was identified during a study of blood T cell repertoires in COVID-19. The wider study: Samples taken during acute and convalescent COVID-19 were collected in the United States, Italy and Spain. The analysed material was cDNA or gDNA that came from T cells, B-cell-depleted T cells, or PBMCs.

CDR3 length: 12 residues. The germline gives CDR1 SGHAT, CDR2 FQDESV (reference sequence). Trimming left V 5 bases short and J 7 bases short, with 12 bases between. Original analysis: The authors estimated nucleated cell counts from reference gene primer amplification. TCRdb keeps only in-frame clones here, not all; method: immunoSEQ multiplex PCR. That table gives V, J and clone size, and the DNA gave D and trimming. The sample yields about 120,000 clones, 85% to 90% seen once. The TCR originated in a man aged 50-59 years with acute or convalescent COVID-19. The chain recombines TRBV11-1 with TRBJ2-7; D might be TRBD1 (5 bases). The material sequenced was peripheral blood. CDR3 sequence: CASSQDSLEQYF. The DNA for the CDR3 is TGTGCCAGCAGCCAAGACAGCTTGGAGCAGTACTTC.